Sequencing of this TCR beta chain was carried out in a study of cytomegalovirus exposure and HLA in healthy donors. Whole-study results and caveats: Common viral pathogens were later found to be apparently linked to several of the most significant clusters. Later analysis found that TCR beta chains associated with HLA were more clonally expanded than other, equally common chains. Under in vitro conditions, a few CMV-associated chains were confirmed as specific for CMV antigens.

It was with 60 Vbeta and 13 Jbeta primers that the PCR ran. The repertoire was sequenced with immunoSEQ multiplex PCR; TCRdb's copy has only in-frame clones and lacks some. Among 150,000 or so clones, 70% to 80% were seen once, and the ten largest hold under 4.5%. Remarks on this clone: Its antigen is unidentified.

The J segment lost 4 bases and the V segment lost 6 bases, leaving 6 bases of the junction unmatched. This CDR3 is built from 13 residues. Germline values: CDR1 GTSNPN, CDR2 SVGIG (reference sequence). This clonotype was sampled from a woman aged 35 to 49 in good health and CMV-seronegative. The V and J genes are TRBV30 and TRBJ2-7; 10 bases are shared with TRBD2. The specimen was PBMCs. The CDR3 spells CACEREGLYEQYF. The CDR3 DNA follows: TGTGCCTGCGAGCGGGAGGGCCTTTACGAGCAGTACTTC. Variable domain in full (rest from reference TRBV30 and TRBJ2-7): SQTIHQWPATLVQPVGSPLSLECTVEGTSNPNLYWYRQAAGRGLQLLFYSVGIGQISSEVPQNLSASRPQDRQFILSSKKLLLSDSGFYLCACEREGLYEQYFGPGTRLTVT.